This T cell receptor (beta chain) was obtained from a study of blood T cell repertoires in COVID-19. The wider study: In each case, the material was cDNA or gDNA derived from T cells, B-cell-depleted T cells, or PBMCs.

In germline, CDR1 is MGHRA, CDR2 YSYEKL. The CDR3 has 18 amino acids. V shed 2 bases, J shed 0 bases, and the junction held 6 bases outside the gene matches. Original handling: Amplified reference gene primers provided the basis for estimating nucleated cell counts. The table came from immunoSEQ multiplex PCR; TCRdb's copy has only in-frame clones and leaves some out. V and J calls and clone size are those listed in that table; D and trimming were worked out from the DNA. Of 150,000 or so clones detected, around 84% appear once; the ten largest clones hold around 6.7%. Material: peripheral blood. This receptor was obtained from a woman in her forties or fifties in a cohort sampled during active or convalescent COVID-19. The rearrangement uses TRBV4-1 and TRBJ2-6; 8 bases map to TRBD1. CDR3: CASSQFGQGHSGANVLTF. Written as DNA, the CDR3 is TGCGCCAGCAGCCAATTCGGACAGGGCCACTCTGGGGCCAACGTCCTGACTTTC.